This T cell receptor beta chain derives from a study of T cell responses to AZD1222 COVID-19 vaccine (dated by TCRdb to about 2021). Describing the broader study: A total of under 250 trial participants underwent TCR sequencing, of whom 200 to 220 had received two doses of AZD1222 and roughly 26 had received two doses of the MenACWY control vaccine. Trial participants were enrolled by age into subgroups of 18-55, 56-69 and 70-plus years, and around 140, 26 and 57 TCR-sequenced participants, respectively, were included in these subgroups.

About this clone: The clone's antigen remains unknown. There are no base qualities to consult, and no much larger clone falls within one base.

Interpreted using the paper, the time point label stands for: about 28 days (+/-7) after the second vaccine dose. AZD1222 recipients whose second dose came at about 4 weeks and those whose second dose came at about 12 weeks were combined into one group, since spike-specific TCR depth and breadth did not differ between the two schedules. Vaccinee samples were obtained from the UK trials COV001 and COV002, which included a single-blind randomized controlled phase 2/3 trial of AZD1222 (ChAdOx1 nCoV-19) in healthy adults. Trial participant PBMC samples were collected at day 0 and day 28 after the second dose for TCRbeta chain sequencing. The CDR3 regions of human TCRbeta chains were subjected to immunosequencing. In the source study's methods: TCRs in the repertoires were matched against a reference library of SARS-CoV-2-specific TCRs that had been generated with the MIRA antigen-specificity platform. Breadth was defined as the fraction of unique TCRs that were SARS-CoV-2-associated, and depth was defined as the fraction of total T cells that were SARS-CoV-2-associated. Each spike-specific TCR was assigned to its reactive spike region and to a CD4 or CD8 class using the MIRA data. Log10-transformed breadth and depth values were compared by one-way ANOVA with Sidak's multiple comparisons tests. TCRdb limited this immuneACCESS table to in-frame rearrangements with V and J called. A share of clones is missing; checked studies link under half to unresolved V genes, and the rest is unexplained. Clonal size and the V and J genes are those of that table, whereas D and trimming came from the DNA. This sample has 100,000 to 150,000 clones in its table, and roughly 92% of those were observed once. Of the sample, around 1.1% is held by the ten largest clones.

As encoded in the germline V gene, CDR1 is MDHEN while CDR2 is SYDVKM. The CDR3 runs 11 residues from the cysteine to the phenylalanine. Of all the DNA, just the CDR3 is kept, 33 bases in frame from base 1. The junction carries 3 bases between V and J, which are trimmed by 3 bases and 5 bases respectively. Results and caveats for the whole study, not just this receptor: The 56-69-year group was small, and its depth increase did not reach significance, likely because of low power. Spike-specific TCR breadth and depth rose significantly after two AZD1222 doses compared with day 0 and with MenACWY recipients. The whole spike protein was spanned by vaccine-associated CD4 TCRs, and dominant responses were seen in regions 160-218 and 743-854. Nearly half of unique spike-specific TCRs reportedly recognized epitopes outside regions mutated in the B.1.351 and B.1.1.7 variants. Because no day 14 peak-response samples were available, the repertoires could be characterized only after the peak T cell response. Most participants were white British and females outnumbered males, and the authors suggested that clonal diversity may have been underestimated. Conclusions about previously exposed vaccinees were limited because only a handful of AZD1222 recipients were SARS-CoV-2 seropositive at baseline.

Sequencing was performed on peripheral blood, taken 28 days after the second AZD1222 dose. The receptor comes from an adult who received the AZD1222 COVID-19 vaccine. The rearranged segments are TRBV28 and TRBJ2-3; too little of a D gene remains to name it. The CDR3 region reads CASSLGDTQYF. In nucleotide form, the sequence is TGTGCCAGCAGTTTGGGAGATACGCAGTATTTT.